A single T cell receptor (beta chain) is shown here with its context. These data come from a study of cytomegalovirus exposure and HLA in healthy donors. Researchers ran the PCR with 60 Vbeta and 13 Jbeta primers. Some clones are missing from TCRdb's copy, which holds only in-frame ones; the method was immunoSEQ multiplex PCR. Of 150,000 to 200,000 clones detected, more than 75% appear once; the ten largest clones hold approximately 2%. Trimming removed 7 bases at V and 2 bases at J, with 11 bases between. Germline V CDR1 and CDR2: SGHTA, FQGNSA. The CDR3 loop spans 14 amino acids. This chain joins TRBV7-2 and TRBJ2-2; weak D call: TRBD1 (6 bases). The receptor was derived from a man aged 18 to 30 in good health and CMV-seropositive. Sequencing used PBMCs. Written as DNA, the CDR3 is TGTGCCAGCACCCGGACAGAAAACACCGGGGAGCTGTTTTTT. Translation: CASTRTENTGELFF.